Each of the 32 T cell receptor beta chains below was sequenced from the same sample in a study of early T cells in non-severe SARS-CoV-2 infection. One entry per CDR3 protein, called by TCRdb with MiXCR from the 5' RACE reads. Of 100,000 to 120,000 distinct CDR3 sequences in the sample, over 10% were seen once. The material sequenced was whole blood. Receptors were obtained from an adult who was a healthcare worker with PCR-confirmed SARS-CoV-2 infection or an uninfected control (not recorded which).

This clonotype was seen a handful of times. CDR3 nucleotides: TGTGCCAGCAGTCCAGGGGTCGGGACTGAAGCTTTCTTT. This sequence encodes CASSPGVGTEAFF. J is TRBJ1-1 and V is TRBV12-3 or TRBV12-4; maybe TRBD1 (6 bases). The germline V and J ends were trimmed by 5 bases and 5 bases, with 12 bases remaining between them. CDR3 size: 13 residues.

This clonotype appeared many times. The chain uses TRBV7-2 and TRBJ2-1; 11 bases align to TRBD2. CDR1 and CDR2 from the germline V gene are SGHTA and FQGNSA. This CDR3 spans 18 amino acids. V lost 4 bases and J lost 4; bases outside the gene matches: 12. Written as DNA, the CDR3 is TGTGCCAGCAGCTCCCCGGCTAGCGGGGGGTCGTTTTACAATGAGCAGTTCTTC. It codes for CASSSPASGGSFYNEQFF.

At least ten counts were recorded for this clonotype. The chain joins TRBV18 to TRBJ1-1; the D gene is possibly TRBD1 (5 bases). The CDR3 length is 13 residues. Germline CDR1 KGHSH, CDR2 LQKENI. Trimming took 5 bases from V and 8 from J, leaving 15 bases between them. The CDR3 region is CASSGFGGAEAFF. The CDR3, as DNA: TGTGCCAGCTCAGGTTTCGGGGGTGCAGAAGCTTTCTTT.

Regarding this clonotype: Germline and junction disagree at one end, which may indicate a read error. CDR3 bases: TGTGCCAACAGCTTAGGGACTGAGCAGTTCTTC. The encoded protein is CANSLGTEQFF. The rearrangement uses TRBV7-2 and TRBJ2-1; D tentatively fits TRBD1 or TRBD2 (5 bases each). The CDR3 has 11 amino acids. Per germline, CDR1 SGHTA and CDR2 FQGNSA.

The chain carries TRBV6-5 and TRBJ2-2; TRBD2 agrees at 10 bases. Germline V gives CDR1 MNHEY, CDR2 SVGAGI. V shed 6 bases, J shed 3 bases, and the junction held 13 bases outside the gene matches. The CDR3 extends over 18 amino acids. CDR3 nucleotides: TGTGCCAGCAGCCACCTAGCGGGGGTAGCGGGAGACACCGGGGAGCTGTTTTTT. Amino acids: CASSHLAGVAGDTGELFF.

On this clonotype: This may stem from a read error, because a much larger clone lies one nucleotide away. The V gene is TRBV5-1, the J gene TRBJ2-3; D is uncertain. V dropped 0 bases and J dropped 2 bases, with 4 bases sitting between them. The CDR3 is 13 residues long. Germline CDR1 SGHRS, CDR2 YFSETQ. Here the CDR3 DNA reads TGCGCCAGCAGCTTGGCCCCCACAGATACGCAGTATTTT. This encodes CASSLAPTDTQYF. The full variable domain, rest sourced from reference TRBV5-1 and TRBJ2-3, is KAGVTQTPRYLIKTRGQQVTLSCSPISGHRSVSWYQQTPGQGLQFLFEYFSETQRNKGNFPGRFSGRQFSNSRSEMNVSTLELGDSALYLCASSLAPTDTQYFGPGTRLTVL.

The gene calls are TRBV7-8 and TRBJ1-3; TRBD1 agrees at 9 bases. The CDR3 loop spans 18 amino acids. Germline CDR1 and CDR2: SGHVS and FQNEAQ. V lost 4 bases, J lost 5 bases, and 15 bases stayed unmatched. CDR3 sequence (DNA): TGTGCCAGCAGCTCCCGACAGGGGGTAATCCCCCGACGAAACACCATATATTTT. Translation gives CASSSRQGVIPRRNTIYF.

The chain employs TRBV3-1 and TRBJ1-1; unclear D gene. V was pared by 5 bases and J by 1 base, with 8 bases between. Germline lookup yields CDR1 LGHDT and CDR2 YNNKEL (reference sequence). The CDR3 length is 13 residues. DNA of the CDR3: TGTGCCAGCAGCTCCTTTGGGAACACTGAAGCTTTCTTT. This gives the protein CASSSFGNTEAFF.

The CDR3: CASRRGEETQYF. The CDR3 DNA follows: TGCGCCAGCAGAAGGGGGGAGGAGACCCAGTACTTC. The chain couples TRBV5-1 to TRBJ2-5; D possibly uses TRBD1 or TRBD2 (6 bases each). V was cut by 5 bases and J by 5 bases, with 10 bases left in between. The CDR3 has 12 amino acids. Germline CDR1 and CDR2: SGHRS and YFSETQ.

The sample holds many counts of this clonotype. The rearrangement uses TRBV3-1 and TRBJ2-1; TRBD2 matches at 11 bases. V was clipped by 0 bases and J by 9 bases; unmatched bases: 16. The CDR3 has 19 amino acids. Germline assignment: CDR1 LGHDT and CDR2 YNNKEL (reference sequence). CDR3 region: CASSQDRRRLAGGRVEQFF. The CDR3 nucleotides read TGTGCCAGCAGCCAAGATCGAAGGCGCCTAGCGGGAGGCAGGGTTGAGCAGTTCTTC.

The table lists this clonotype with a few counts. The chain recombines TRBV7-9 with TRBJ1-6; TRBD1 is a possible D gene (5 bases). This CDR3 has 16 residues. V was pared by 5 bases and J by 3 bases, with 14 bases between. From germline, CDR1 is SEHNR and CDR2 FQNEAQ (reference sequence). The CDR3 reads CASSQGPSVYNSPLHF. As DNA, the CDR3 is TGTGCCAGCAGCCAGGGCCCCAGCGTCTATAATTCACCCCTCCACTTT.

The chain is built from TRBV15 and TRBJ2-5; D possibly corresponds to TRBD2 (5 bases). Trimming pared 1 base from V and 3 bases from J, leaving 6 bases between. This CDR3 is built from 13 residues. Germline CDR1 reads LNHNV; CDR2 reads YYDKDF (reference sequence). For the CDR3, the DNA is TGTGCCACCAGCAGAGTGGAGGAAGAGACCCAGTACTTC. Encoded protein: CATSRVEEETQYF.

V is TRBV7-2 and J is TRBJ2-1, with no clear D. CDR3 length: 13 residues. Germline values: CDR1 SGHTA, CDR2 FQGNSA. V shed 0 bases and J shed 3 bases, with 3 bases lying between them. The CDR3, as DNA: TGTGCCAGCAGCTTAGCCGTCTACAATGAGCAGTTCTTC. Residues: CASSLAVYNEQFF.

In this sample, this clonotype turned up a few times. The V call is TRBV28, the J call TRBJ2-1; no definite D call. The CDR3 totals 13 residues. The germline V and J ends were trimmed by 2 bases and 6 bases, with 8 bases remaining between them. Germline V lookup: CDR1 MDHEN, CDR2 SYDVKM. CDR3 DNA: TGTGCCAGCAGTTTAAGGATCTCCAATGAGCAGTTCTTC. Amino acid sequence: CASSLRISNEQFF.

The table lists this clonotype with a few counts. V and J are TRBV6-5 and TRBJ2-7; tentative D call: TRBD1 (5 bases). The CDR3 has 12 residues. Germline assignment: CDR1 MNHEY and CDR2 SVGAGI. Trimming cost V 6 bases and J 3 bases, with 9 bases left between them. In DNA form, the CDR3 reads TGTGCCAGCAGCCGAGGACACTACGAGCAGTACTTC. It translates to CASSRGHYEQYF.

The chain couples TRBV30 to TRBJ1-2; no reliable D call. Germline CDR1 reads GTSNPN; CDR2 reads SVGIG (reference sequence). V gave up 4 bases and J gave up 7 bases, with 13 bases separating them. The CDR3 is made up of 12 amino acids. This chain's CDR3 is CAWIRGDGGYTF. The CDR3 bases are TGTGCCTGGATTCGCGGGGATGGTGGCTACACCTTC. The full variable domain, with the rest looked up from reference TRBV30 and TRBJ1-2, is SQTIHQWPATLVQPVGSPLSLECTVEGTSNPNLYWYRQAAGRGLQLLFYSVGIGQISSEVPQNLSASRPQDRQFILSSKKLLLSDSGFYLCAWIRGDGGYTFGSGTRLTVV.

Ten or more counts support this clonotype. V and J are TRBV7-2 and TRBJ2-1; unclear D gene. V gave up 1 base and J gave up 0 bases, with 10 bases separating them. There are 16 residues in the CDR3. Looked up from germline, CDR1 is SGHTA and CDR2 is FQGNSA. CDR3 region: CASSLVLPSSYNEQFF. DNA for the CDR3: TGTGCCAGCAGCTTAGTTCTCCCGAGCTCCTACAATGAGCAGTTCTTC.

The genes are TRBV7-3 and TRBJ2-1, with 11 bases fitting TRBD2. With V trimmed by 6 bases and J by 7 bases, 5 bases remained unmatched. Germline V gene data show CDR1 as SGHTA and CDR2 as FQGTGA. The CDR3 spans 14 residues. The CDR3 is CASSTSGGLNEQFF. CDR3 bases: TGTGCCAGCAGTACTAGCGGGGGTCTGAATGAGCAGTTCTTC.

This clonotype has a count of ten or more. The chain recombines TRBV7-3 with TRBJ2-1, with TRBD1 matching 7 bases. The V segment lost 8 bases and the J segment 9 bases; nucleotides outside the gene matches: 4. CDR1 and CDR2 from the germline V gene are SGHTA and FQGTGA. The CDR3 loop spans 11 amino acids. In DNA, the CDR3 is TGTGCCAGCGGGGCAGGGGGTGAGCAGTTCTTC. It encodes CASGAGGEQFF.

This clonotype has only a few counts. V is TRBV19 and J is TRBJ1-2; D remains unclear. The CDR3 is made up of 15 amino acids. Per the germline V gene, CDR1 is LNHDA and CDR2 is SQIVND (reference sequence). The V gene lost 1 base and the J gene lost 4 bases, with 13 bases spanning the gap. The chain's CDR3 is CASSIALEGSYGYTF. CDR3 coding DNA: TGTGCCAGTAGTATAGCCCTAGAGGGAAGCTATGGCTACACCTTC.

This clonotype occurred many times. The chain carries TRBV5-1 and TRBJ1-1; possibly TRBD1 for D (5 bases). The CDR3 loop spans 13 amino acids. Germline V gene sequence: CDR1 SGHRS, CDR2 YFSETQ. V was shortened by 2 bases and J by 2 bases, with 7 bases between the two germline ends. This CDR3 is CASSFRDNTEAFF. The CDR3 DNA follows: TGCGCCAGCAGCTTCAGGGATAACACTGAAGCTTTCTTT.

Notes on this clonotype: A junction boundary mismatches the germline segment, possibly from a read error. The chain links TRBV4-1 to TRBJ2-3; 8 bases align to TRBD2. Germline V gene lookup returns CDR1 MGHRA and CDR2 YSYEKL. CDR3 length: 13 amino acids. Here the CDR3 reads CTSSQAGEDTQYF. The CDR3 DNA follows: TGCACCAGCAGCCAAGCGGGAGAAGATACGCAGTATTTT.

This clonotype was observed a single time. The V call is TRBV29-1, the J call TRBJ2-4; D perhaps matches TRBD1 (5 bases). V lost 6 bases and J lost 6, with 18 bases in between. This CDR3 is 14 amino acids long. The germline gives CDR1 SQVTM, CDR2 ANQGSEA. Written as DNA, the CDR3 is TGCAGCGTCAACGCAGGGCCCAGAGGAAACATTCAGTACTTC. Protein: CSVNAGPRGNIQYF.

This clonotype was seen at least ten times. This rearrangement joins TRBV15 to TRBJ2-1, with D possibly TRBD1 on 5 matching bases. Germline values: CDR1 LNHNV, CDR2 YYDKDF (reference sequence). The CDR3 contains 17 residues. The V and J ends lost 3 bases and 1 base respectively, with 16 bases between them. The DNA for the CDR3 is TGTGCCACCAGCAGTAGTTGGCAGGGTAGGTCCTACAATGAGCAGTTCTTC. Residues: CATSSSWQGRSYNEQFF.

This clonotype has at least ten counts. The chain is built from TRBV6-5 and TRBJ1-1, with D unresolved. Germline CDR1 MNHEY, CDR2 SVGAGI. The CDR3 totals 12 residues. V lost 5 bases and J lost 11, with 15 bases in between. The CDR3: CASSPRENEAFF. The CDR3, as DNA: TGTGCCAGCAGTCCCCGGGAGAATGAGGCTTTCTTT.

This clonotype was seen repeatedly, ten times or more. This chain connects TRBV6-5 to TRBJ2-7; 7 bases fit TRBD1. The CDR3 sequence is 15 residues long. In germline, CDR1 is MNHEY, CDR2 SVGAGI. Trimming cost V 3 bases and J 0 bases; bases outside gene matches: 5. The CDR3 DNA reads TGTGCCAGCAGTTATAGTCAGGGGGACTCCTACGAGCAGTACTTC. Translated: CASSYSQGDSYEQYF.

This clonotype was detected only a few times. V and J are TRBV6-4 and TRBJ2-2, with 10 bases aligning to TRBD2. Germline trimming cut 5 bases from V and 8 bases from J; bases unmatched to any gene: 8. The CDR3 is 15 residues long. Germline V gene data show CDR1 as MRHNA and CDR2 as SNTAGT. CDR3 bases: TGTGCCAGCAGTTTACTAGCGGGGAATCGTGGGGAGCTGTTTTTT. It is translated as CASSLLAGNRGELFF.

The V gene is TRBV25-1, the J gene TRBJ1-2, with unresolved D. V lost 4 bases, J lost 8 bases, and 8 bases lay in between. The CDR3 sequence is 11 residues long. Germline-derived CDR1 and CDR2 are MGHDK and SYGVNS. The CDR3 sequence is CASSGGSGYTF. DNA of the CDR3: TGTGCCAGCAGTGGTGGGAGCGGCTACACCTTC.

The sample holds many counts of this clonotype. The chain is built from TRBV12-3 or TRBV12-4 and TRBJ2-1; 7 bases match TRBD1. The trim removed 3 bases at V and 7 bases at J, leaving 3 bases unmatched. CDR3 length equals 13 residues. The DNA of the CDR3 is TGTGCCAGCAGTTTTTCAGGGGGTAATGAGCAGTTCTTC. Protein product: CASSFSGGNEQFF.

As concerns this clonotype: This may stem from a read error, because a much larger clone lies one nucleotide away. The chain links TRBV6-6 to TRBJ1-4; TRBD1 agrees at 7 bases. CDR1 and CDR2 (germline): MNHNY, SVGAGI (reference sequence). J was trimmed by 10 bases and V by 2 bases; bases with no gene match: 7. CDR3 length: 14 residues. The CDR3 DNA reads TGTGCCAGCAGTTACCGCAGGGGGGAAGGAAAACTGTTTTTT. Its translation: CASSYRRGEGKLFF.

The V call is TRBV29-1, the J call TRBJ1-1; no clear D. Germline V lookup: CDR1 SQVTM, CDR2 ANQGSEA. The CDR3 totals 11 residues. Trimming took off 7 bases at V and 4 bases at J, with 10 bases between the two ends. CDR3 amino acids: CSATHRTEAFF. In nucleotides, the CDR3 is TGCAGCGCCACGCACCGCACTGAAGCTTTCTTT. The whole variable domain, filled in from reference TRBV29-1 and TRBJ1-1, reads SAVISQKPSRDICQRGTSLTIQCQVDSQVTMMFWYRQQPGQSLTLIATANQGSEATYESGFVIDKFPISRPNLTFSTLTVSNMSPEDSSIYLCSATHRTEAFFGQGTRLTVV.

In its sample, this clonotype was seen many times. The genes are TRBV7-9 and TRBJ2-1; a possible D gene is TRBD2 (5 bases). Germline V gene lookup returns CDR1 SEHNR and CDR2 FQNEAQ (reference sequence). V was trimmed by 3 bases and J by 0 bases, leaving 12 bases between them. This CDR3 contains 16 residues. For the CDR3, the DNA is TGTGCCAGCAGCTTCAGCGGACGAAGCTCCTACAATGAGCAGTTCTTC. Translating gives CASSFSGRSSYNEQFF.